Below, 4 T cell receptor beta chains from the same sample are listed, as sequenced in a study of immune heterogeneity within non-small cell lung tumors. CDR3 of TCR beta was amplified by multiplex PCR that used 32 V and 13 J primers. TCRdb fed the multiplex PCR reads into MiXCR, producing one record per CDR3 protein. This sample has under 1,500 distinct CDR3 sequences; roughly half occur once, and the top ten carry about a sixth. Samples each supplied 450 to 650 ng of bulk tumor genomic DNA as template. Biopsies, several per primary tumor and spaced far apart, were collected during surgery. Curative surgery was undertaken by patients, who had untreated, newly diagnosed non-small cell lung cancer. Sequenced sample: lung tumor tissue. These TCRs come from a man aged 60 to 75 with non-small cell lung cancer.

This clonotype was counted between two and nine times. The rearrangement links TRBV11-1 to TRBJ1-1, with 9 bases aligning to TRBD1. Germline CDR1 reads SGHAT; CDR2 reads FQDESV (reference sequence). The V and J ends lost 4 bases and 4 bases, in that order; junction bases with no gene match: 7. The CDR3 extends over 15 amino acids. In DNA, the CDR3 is TGTGCCAGCAGCTACACAGGGGGCATGGGCACTGAAGCTTTCTTT. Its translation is CASSYTGGMGTEAFF.

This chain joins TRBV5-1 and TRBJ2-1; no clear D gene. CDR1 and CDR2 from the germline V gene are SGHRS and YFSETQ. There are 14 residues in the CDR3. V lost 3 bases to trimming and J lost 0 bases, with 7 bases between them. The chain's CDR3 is CASSSYSSYNEQFF. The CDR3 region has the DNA TGCGCCAGCAGCTCTTATAGCTCCTACAATGAGCAGTTCTTC.

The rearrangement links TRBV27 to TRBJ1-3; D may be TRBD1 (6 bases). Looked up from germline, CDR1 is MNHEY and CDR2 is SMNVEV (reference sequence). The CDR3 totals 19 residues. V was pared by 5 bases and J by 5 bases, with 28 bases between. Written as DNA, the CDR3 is TGTGCCAGCAGTAGTGGTTATCGGACAGCCCAACCTGTACGAAACACCATATATTTT. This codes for CASSSGYRTAQPVRNTIYF.

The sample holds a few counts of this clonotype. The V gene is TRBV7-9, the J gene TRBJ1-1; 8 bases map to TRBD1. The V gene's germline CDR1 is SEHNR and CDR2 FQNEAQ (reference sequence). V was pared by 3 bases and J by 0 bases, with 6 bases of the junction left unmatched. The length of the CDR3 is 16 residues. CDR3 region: CASSFKSGGLNTEAFF. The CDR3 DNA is TGTGCCAGCAGCTTTAAGTCAGGGGGCCTGAACACTGAAGCTTTCTTT. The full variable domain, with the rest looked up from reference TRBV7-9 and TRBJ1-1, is DTGVSQNPRHKITKRGQNVTFRCDPISEHNRLYWYRQTLGQGPEFLTYFQNEAQLEKSRLLSDRFSAERPKGSFSTLEIQRTEQGDSAMYLCASSFKSGGLNTEAFFGQGTRLTVV.